Given below is one T cell receptor (beta chain) in context. This entry belongs to a study of T cell changes during pregnancy in multiple sclerosis. The CDR3 loop spans 12 amino acids. V lost 5 bases and J 4 bases, leaving 8 bases between the germline ends. Germline CDR1 is SGHVS and CDR2 is FNYEAQ. Method: immunoSEQ multiplex PCR; TCRdb's copy keeps in-frame clones and lacks some. Of tens of thousands of clones detected, roughly 90% appear once; the ten largest clones hold 9% to 9.5%. The material was peripheral blood, obtained after pregnancy. The clonotype originates from a female donor in good health, enrolled as a control in a pregnancy study. The rearrangement uses TRBV7-6 and TRBJ2-5; D possibly corresponds to TRBD2 (6 bases). This CDR3 reads CASSDGGETQYF. The CDR3 DNA reads TGTGCCAGCAGCGACGGGGGAGAGACCCAGTACTTC.